This TCR beta chain comes out of a study of T-cell reconstitution after alpha-beta-depleted transplantation in children. Germline V lookup: CDR1 SEHNR, CDR2 FQNEAQ (reference sequence). The CDR3 has 15 amino acids. With 1 base removed from V and 2 bases from J, the gap between germline ends came to 9 bases. In this sample, this clonotype turned up many times. During its preparation, the TCRbeta library received unique molecular identifiers. Each CDR3 protein is one row after TCRdb ran MiXCR on the PCR reads. The sample holds 190,000 or so distinct CDR3 sequences; less than 8% are singletons and the top ten take roughly 3%.

The source is a human donor who donated a stem cell graft to a child with Wiskott-Aldrich syndrome. The J gene is TRBJ1-5, the V gene TRBV7-9, with D unresolved. The specimen was PBMCs from the stem cell graft donor, collected from the stem cell graft. The CDR3 sequence is CASSLGAGGNQPQHF. CDR3 in DNA: TGTGCCAGCAGCTTAGGGGCAGGTGGCAATCAGCCCCAGCATTTT. The full variable domain, its missing parts supplied by reference TRBV7-9 and TRBJ1-5, is DTGVSQNPRHKITKRGQNVTFRCDPISEHNRLYWYRQTLGQGPEFLTYFQNEAQLEKSRLLSDRFSAERPKGSFSTLEIQRTEQGDSAMYLCASSLGAGGNQPQHFGDGTRLSIL.